What follows are 26 T cell receptor beta chains derived from one specimen sequenced in a study of T cells in Graves' hyperthyroidism and ophthalmopathy. Amplification of TCR beta CDR3 regions used RNA as the template. During a first-round RT-PCR of the TCR CDR3, the HTBI primer set was used. One entry per CDR3 protein, called by TCRdb with MiXCR from the multiplex PCR reads. The data show roughly 630,000 distinct CDR3 sequences, approximately 14% seen once. Specimen: blood. The receptors come from a woman aged 25 to 39 with Graves' hyperthyroidism.

This clonotype was detected a few times. This chain links TRBV30 with TRBJ2-3; D may be TRBD2 (5 bases). The germline V and J ends were trimmed by 1 base and 1 base, with 12 bases remaining between them. The CDR3 has 15 residues. CDR1 GTSNPN and CDR2 SVGIG come from the germline V gene (reference sequence). In nucleotides, the CDR3 is TGTGCCTGGAGTGCGGAGCGGTACCGCACAGATACGCAGTATTTT. This translates into CAWSAERYRTDTQYF.

The genes are TRBV5-1 and TRBJ1-1; D is perhaps TRBD1 (5 bases). With 4 bases removed from V and 1 base from J, the gap between germline ends came to 14 bases. Looked up from germline, CDR1 is SGHRS and CDR2 is YFSETQ. This CDR3 is built from 15 residues. This chain's CDR3 is CASSPLEGKNTEAFF. For the CDR3, the DNA is TGCGCCAGCAGCCCCTTGGAGGGGAAGAACACTGAAGCTTTCTTT.

The chain recombines TRBV29-1 with TRBJ1-6; weak D call: TRBD1 (5 bases). The CDR3 length is 23 residues. Trimming shortened V by 2 bases and J by 4 bases, and 36 bases separated the two germline ends. Germline V gene lookup returns CDR1 SQVTM and CDR2 ANQGSEA. The CDR3 sequence is CSVESTKPTLKGPWREYNSPLHF. The CDR3 DNA is TGCAGCGTTGAAAGTACAAAACCAACCCTAAAGGGACCGTGGCGGGAGTATAATTCACCCCTCCACTTT.

Ten or more counts support this clonotype. The J gene is TRBJ2-7, the V gene TRBV7-3, with D possibly called TRBD1 or TRBD2 (6 bases each). This CDR3 comprises 15 residues. Germline values: CDR1 SGHTA, CDR2 FQGTGA. V was cut by 5 bases and J by 4 bases, with 18 bases left in between. CDR3 residues: CASSPSGGAVYEQYF. As DNA, the CDR3 is TGTGCCAGCAGCCCCTCCGGGGGCGCTGTTTACGAGCAGTACTTC.

This clonotype has ten or more counts. The chain has TRBV12-3 or TRBV12-4 and TRBJ2-1; 11 positions agree with TRBD2. This CDR3 has 23 amino acids. Unmatched junction bases numbered 25, after V lost 2 bases and J lost 4 bases. The CDR3 sequence is CASSLLLFEETSGDHLKYNEQFF. The CDR3 nucleotides read TGTGCCAGCAGTTTATTATTGTTCGAAGAGACTAGCGGGGACCATCTCAAGTACAATGAGCAGTTCTTC.

The sample holds many counts of this clonotype. The chain has TRBV5-4 and TRBJ2-3, with D possibly matching TRBD2 (5 bases). The V end was cut by 2 bases, the J end by 5 bases, with 12 bases between. Germline CDR1 reads SGHNT; CDR2 reads YYREEE (reference sequence). The CDR3 has 14 residues. The CDR3 region is CASSFGQAGDTQYF. DNA for the CDR3: TGTGCCAGCAGCTTCGGGCAGGCGGGAGATACGCAGTATTTT. Using reference TRBV5-4 and TRBJ2-3 for the parts outside the CDR3, the full variable domain is ETGVTQSPTHLIKTRGQQVTLRCSSQSGHNTVSWYQQALGQGPQFIFQYYREEENGRGNFPPRFSGLQFPNYSSELNVNALELDDSALYLCASSFGQAGDTQYFGPGTRLTVL.

This clonotype was seen a few times. The genes are TRBV19 and TRBJ1-6; a possible D gene is TRBD1 (5 bases). The CDR3 is made up of 14 amino acids. The germline V gene encodes CDR1 LNHDA and CDR2 SQIVND (reference sequence). V lost 4 bases and J lost 6, with 10 bases in between. CDR3 in amino acids: CASSSAGGNSPLHF. The DNA for the CDR3 is TGTGCCAGTAGTAGCGCGGGGGGTAATTCACCCCTCCACTTT.

The sample holds many counts of this clonotype. V gene TRBV3-1 combines with J gene TRBJ2-7; 7 bases map to TRBD2. Trimming at V came to 1 base and at J to 6 bases, leaving 6 bases not matched to a gene. CDR1 and CDR2 (germline): LGHDT, YNNKEL (reference sequence). This CDR3 region has 14 residues. The CDR3 loop is CASSQGSGIGEQYF. The CDR3 DNA is TGTGCCAGCAGCCAAGGGAGCGGGATAGGCGAGCAGTACTTC.

This clonotype was seen at least ten times. V and J are TRBV12-3 or TRBV12-4 and TRBJ2-5; no definite D call. The CDR3 loop spans 13 amino acids. Trimming stripped 3 bases from V and 2 bases from J, with 7 bases between. The CDR3 nucleotides are TGTGCCAGCAGTTTTGCGGTTCAAGAGACCCAGTACTTC. This encodes CASSFAVQETQYF.

CDR3 protein: CASSQGWGGMNTEAFF. The CDR3 DNA follows: TGTGCCAGCAGCCAGGGATGGGGGGGAATGAACACTGAAGCTTTCTTT. V and J are TRBV3-1 and TRBJ1-1, with a possible D match to TRBD1 (5 bases). V lost 3 bases to trimming and J lost 0 bases, with 14 bases between them. CDR3 length equals 16 residues. Per germline, CDR1 LGHDT and CDR2 YNNKEL (reference sequence).

This clonotype was seen a few times. V and J are TRBV15 and TRBJ2-3, with TRBD2 identical over 9 bases. The germline V gene has CDR1 LNHNV and CDR2 YYDKDF (reference sequence). V lost 4 bases to trimming and J lost 3 bases; unmatched junction nucleotides: 5. The CDR3 extends over 15 amino acids. CDR3 in amino acids: CATSIGTSGTDTQYF. The CDR3 DNA is TGTGCCACCAGCATCGGAACTAGCGGGACAGATACGCAGTATTTT.

There are many counts of this clonotype. The chain couples TRBV6-2 or TRBV6-3 to TRBJ2-7; D is possibly TRBD1 (7 bases). Germline V CDR1 and CDR2: MNHEY, SVGEGT. Between the trimmed V and J ends, which lost 2 bases and 2 bases, there was a span of 13 bases. The CDR3 length is 15 residues. CDR3 protein: CASSYLLRGAYEQYF. The CDR3 DNA sequence: TGTGCCAGCAGTTACCTCCTCAGGGGGGCCTACGAGCAGTACTTC.

The table lists this clonotype with many counts. This chain joins TRBV11-2 and TRBJ2-7; D unclear. The ends were cut back, 6 bases at V and 2 bases at J, with 17 bases in the middle. CDR3 length: 15 residues. The V gene's germline CDR1 is SGHAT and CDR2 FQNNGV. The CDR3 spells CASREGRTPTYEQYF. The CDR3 region has the DNA TGTGCCAGCAGAGAAGGACGGACCCCCACCTACGAGCAGTACTTC.

This clonotype was detected many times. The V call is TRBV7-2, the J call TRBJ1-5; a weak D match, TRBD1 (6 bases). Trimming removed 4 bases at V and 2 bases at J, with 18 bases between. The CDR3 covers 17 residues. Germline V gives CDR1 SGHTA, CDR2 FQGNSA. This chain's CDR3 is CASSSTPQGSGNQPQHF. The CDR3 DNA sequence: TGTGCCAGCAGCTCAACGCCGCAGGGGTCTGGCAATCAGCCCCAGCATTTT.

Points on this clonotype: At one end the junction does not follow the germline gene, possibly because of a read error. This chain uses TRBV28 with TRBJ1-1; a weak D match, TRBD1 (5 bases). The V gene's germline CDR1 is MDHEN and CDR2 SYDVKM. CDR3 length equals 13 residues. CDR3 residues: CAGSAVGGTEAFF. The CDR3 DNA sequence: TGTGCCGGCAGCGCGGTGGGGGGCACTGAAGCTTTCTTT.

In this sample, this clonotype turned up many times. V is TRBV27 and J is TRBJ2-7; D gene ambiguous. The germline V gene encodes CDR1 MNHEY and CDR2 SMNVEV (reference sequence). The CDR3 sequence is 13 residues long. V was shortened by 8 bases and J by 0 bases, with 11 bases between the two germline ends. DNA of the CDR3: TGTGCCAGCGGTTCTAGTCTCTCCTACGAGCAGTACTTC. It encodes CASGSSLSYEQYF.

In its sample, this clonotype was seen many times. The V and J genes are TRBV20-1 and TRBJ1-1; unclear D gene. Trimming pared 5 bases from V and 0 bases from J, leaving 16 bases between. From germline, CDR1 is DFQATT and CDR2 SNEGSKA (reference sequence). This CDR3 has 15 residues. The CDR3 loop reads CSAAIVNGLNTEAFF. DNA of the CDR3: TGCAGTGCTGCCATAGTCAATGGGCTGAACACTGAAGCTTTCTTT.

This clonotype appeared many times. This rearrangement joins TRBV4-1 to TRBJ2-7, with 7 bases lining up with TRBD1. V gave up 1 base and J gave up 0 bases; unmatched junction bases: 6. Germline V lookup: CDR1 MGHRA, CDR2 YSYEKL. This CDR3 region has 16 residues. In DNA, the CDR3 is TGCGCCAGCAGCCAAGCCTCCGGGACAGCCTCCTACGAGCAGTACTTC. Its protein product is CASSQASGTASYEQYF.

This clonotype has ten or more counts. The V and J genes are TRBV20-1 and TRBJ2-5; 7 bases match TRBD1. Germline CDR1 is DFQATT and CDR2 is SNEGSKA (reference sequence). The CDR3 consists of 14 residues. The V gene end was trimmed by 5 bases and the J gene end by 9 bases; junction bases not matched to a gene: 15. The CDR3 region has the DNA TGCAGTGCTTTCCCCGGGACAGCTAACTGGGCCCAGTACTTC. Its translation: CSAFPGTANWAQYF.

This clonotype has at least ten counts. The chain carries TRBV12-3 or TRBV12-4 and TRBJ2-7, with 9 bases that match TRBD1. This CDR3 contains 16 residues. Trimming at V came to 5 bases and at J to 3 bases, leaving 11 bases not matched to a gene. CDR3 residues: CASSDAGTGNYYEQYF. CDR3 coding DNA: TGTGCCAGCAGTGACGCCGGGACAGGGAATTACTACGAGCAGTACTTC.

This clonotype was counted only a few times. The chain employs TRBV5-6 and TRBJ1-4, with 9 bases aligning to TRBD1. CDR3 size: 14 residues. Germline values: CDR1 SGHDT, CDR2 YYEEEE. V trimming: 3 bases; J trimming: 10 bases; junction bases outside the gene matches: 7. The CDR3 sequence is CASSYGQGWSKLFF. CDR3 bases: TGTGCCAGCAGCTACGGACAGGGGTGGTCAAAACTGTTTTTT. Full variable domain (remainder filled in from reference TRBV5-6 and TRBJ1-4): DAGVTQSPTHLIKTRGQQVTLRCSPKSGHDTVSWYQQALGQGPQFIFQYYEEEERQRGNFPDRFSGHQFPNYSSELNVNALLLGDSALYLCASSYGQGWSKLFFGSGTQLSVL.

This clonotype occurred many times. This chain links TRBV3-1 with TRBJ1-5, with D unclear. This CDR3 comprises 13 residues. V was pared by 2 bases and J by 5 bases, with 7 bases between. Germline V gene lookup returns CDR1 LGHDT and CDR2 YNNKEL (reference sequence). The chain's CDR3 is CASSQQVDQPQHF. In nucleotides, the CDR3 is TGTGCCAGCAGCCAACAGGTTGATCAGCCCCAGCATTTT.

This clonotype was detected many times. CDR3 DNA: TGTGCCAGCAGCCAAGGTTTGCAGGGGGTAACTGAAGCTTTCTTT. Its translation: CASSQGLQGVTEAFF. The chain recombines TRBV3-1 with TRBJ1-1; 7 bases align to TRBD1. This CDR3 spans 15 amino acids. Per germline, CDR1 LGHDT and CDR2 YNNKEL (reference sequence). Trimming at V came to 1 base and at J to 5 bases, leaving 7 bases not matched to a gene. The full variable domain, with the rest looked up from reference TRBV3-1 and TRBJ1-1, is DTAVSQTPKYLVTQMGNDKSIKCEQNLGHDTMYWYKQDSKKFLKIMFSYNNKELIINETVPNRFSPKSPDKAHLNLHINSLELGDSAVYFCASSQGLQGVTEAFFGQGTRLTVV.

As concerns this clonotype: A much larger clone lies a single base off, so this may be a read error. The gene calls are TRBV5-1 and TRBJ2-1; 13 bases agree with TRBD2. Per the germline V gene, CDR1 is SGHRS and CDR2 is YFSETQ. There are 18 residues in the CDR3. V shed 6 bases and J 6 bases; nucleotides not matched to a gene: 15. Written as DNA, the CDR3 is TGCGCCAGCAAAACGGGGGGTGGACTAGCGGGAGTTGGCAATGAGCAGTTCTTC. Amino acid sequence: CASKTGGGLAGVGNEQFF.

This clonotype was recorded at least ten times. CDR3 DNA sequence: TGTGCCAGCAGCTTAGATCTGGAGGGTATTGGCTACACCTTC. It encodes CASSLDLEGIGYTF. V usage is TRBV13 and J usage is TRBJ1-2; D is unresolved. Trimming pared 1 base from V and 7 bases from J, leaving 13 bases between. This CDR3 is 14 amino acids long. Germline CDR1 reads PRHDT; CDR2 reads FYEKMQ (reference sequence).

This clonotype was observed many times. The chain has TRBV7-8 and TRBJ2-4; a weak D match, TRBD2 (5 bases). The CDR3 consists of 18 residues. The V end was cut by 4 bases, the J end by 2 bases, with 21 bases between. Germline CDR1 reads SGHVS; CDR2 reads FQNEAQ. CDR3 loop: CASSSVGVQTPTKNIQYF. CDR3 DNA sequence: TGTGCCAGCAGCTCGGTCGGGGTCCAAACCCCGACCAAAAACATTCAGTACTTC.